The 23 T cell receptor beta chains below all came from one sample that was sequenced in a study of blood T cells in healthy people across ages. Primed by a sample-barcoded 5' primer and a J-beta primer mix, a second PCR proceeded for 7 to 11 cycles. TCRdb independently ran MiXCR on the 5' RACE reads; one entry per CDR3 protein. The table shows approximately 810,000 distinct CDR3 sequences, with more than 25% occurring only once. The sequenced sample was blood. The receptors were gathered from an elderly woman in good health.

Of note for this clonotype: The junction and the germline gene differ at one end; a read error may be behind it. The chain is built from TRBV2 and TRBJ1-2; D ambiguous. The CDR3 loop spans 13 amino acids. CDR1 is SNHLY and CDR2 is FYNNEI in the germline V gene. In DNA, the CDR3 is TGTGTCAGCAGTGATCGGATAGAGTATGGCTACACCTTC. Translated: CVSSDRIEYGYTF.

Notes on this clonotype: At one end the junction does not follow the germline gene, possibly because of a read error. The chain carries TRBV24-1 and TRBJ2-3; possible D gene TRBD1, 6 bases. The CDR3 spans 18 residues. In germline, CDR1 is KGHDR, CDR2 SFDVKD. The CDR3 nucleotides are TGTGCCACCAGTGATTTGCCCAGCCAGAGGGGGTTCACAGATACGCGGTATTTT. It translates to CATSDLPSQRGFTDTRYF.

This clonotype has only a few counts. V usage is TRBV18 and J usage is TRBJ1-1; the D is unclear. Germline loops: CDR1 KGHSH, CDR2 LQKENI. The CDR3 totals 16 residues. The ends were cut back, 0 bases at V and 0 bases at J, with 11 bases in the middle. CDR3 nucleotide sequence: TGTGCCAGCTCACCACCGAGGGCAGCCATGAACACTGAAGCTTTCTTT. It yields the protein CASSPPRAAMNTEAFF.

In its sample, this clonotype was seen many times. CDR3 DNA sequence: TGTGCCAGCAGTGCTAGCGGGGGGACCTCAGATACGCAGTATTTT. Residues: CASSASGGTSDTQYF. The chain carries TRBV6-5 and TRBJ2-3; 11 bases are a match to TRBD2. Looked up from germline, CDR1 is MNHEY and CDR2 is SVGAGI. The CDR3 length is 15 residues. V shed 5 bases, J shed 4 bases, and the junction held 5 bases outside the gene matches.

Concerning this clonotype itself: A much larger clonotype is one base distant, so this may be a read error. V is TRBV29-1 and J is TRBJ1-4; perhaps TRBD1 as D (5 bases). CDR3 length equals 13 residues. Germline V gene data show CDR1 as SQVTM and CDR2 as ANQGSEA. In DNA, the CDR3 is TGCAGCGCGGGGCCGGGCAGGGTTGAAAAACGGTTTTTT. Translating gives CSAGPGRVEKRFF.

This clonotype was seen ten or more times. The chain is built from TRBV7-2 and TRBJ1-2; D may be TRBD1 (6 bases). V was pared by 5 bases and J by 0 bases, with 16 bases between. The CDR3 loop spans 16 amino acids. Germline CDR1 and CDR2: SGHTA and FQGNSA. CDR3 DNA: TGTGCCAGCAGCACTGGGGGGGCGATTGCTAACTATGGCTACACCTTC. This translates into CASSTGGAIANYGYTF.

V is TRBV7-2 and J is TRBJ2-5, with 10 positions matching TRBD2. Germline V gives CDR1 SGHTA, CDR2 FQGNSA. V lost 1 base to trimming and J lost 2 bases; unmatched junction nucleotides: 4. The CDR3 has 16 residues. CDR3 region: CASSLELAGVQETQYF. CDR3 coding DNA: TGTGCCAGCAGCTTAGAGCTAGCGGGGGTGCAAGAGACCCAGTACTTC.

This clonotype was detected ten times or more. V and J are TRBV6-2 or TRBV6-3 and TRBJ2-1, with a weak D call TRBD1 (5 bases). Trimming removed 2 bases from V and 3 bases from J, with 11 bases in between. The germline V gene encodes CDR1 MNHEY and CDR2 SVGEGT. The CDR3 has 15 residues. CDR3 DNA sequence: TGTGCCAGCAGTTACGGCAGGGCAGGCTACAATGAGCAGTTCTTC. Protein product: CASSYGRAGYNEQFF.

This clonotype occurred many times. V and J are TRBV7-9 and TRBJ1-1, with TRBD1 as a possible D gene (5 bases). Germline V CDR1 and CDR2: SEHNR, FQNEAQ (reference sequence). Trimming took 4 bases from V and 8 from J, leaving 8 bases between them. The CDR3 length is 11 residues. The CDR3 loop reads CASSSGTEAFF. CDR3 nucleotides: TGTGCCAGCAGCTCCGGGACCGAAGCTTTCTTT.

Comment on this clonotype: At one boundary the junction diverges from the germline segment, which might be a read error. The V gene is TRBV3-1, the J gene TRBJ2-3; D is perhaps TRBD1 (6 bases). This CDR3 comprises 14 residues. Germline CDR1 LGHDT, CDR2 YNNKEL (reference sequence). CDR3 region: CASSQDSRGDMQYF. The CDR3 DNA reads as TGTGCCAGCAGCCAAGATTCCAGGGGAGATATGCAGTATTTT.

The table lists this clonotype with a few counts. CDR3 in DNA: TGTGCCAGCAGCTTGAGTAGGTTCGCAGGGGGAAAAGCTGAAGCTTTCTTT. Protein: CASSLSRFAGGKAEAFF. The V gene is TRBV13, the J gene TRBJ1-1, with TRBD1 matching over 7 bases. Germline V lookup: CDR1 PRHDT, CDR2 FYEKMQ (reference sequence). The CDR3 totals 17 residues. J gave up 6 bases and V 3 bases, and 16 bases lay outside the gene matches.

Concerning this clonotype itself: A much larger clone sits a single nucleotide away, making a read error possible. V gene TRBV5-1 combines with J gene TRBJ2-1; D remains ambiguous. Germline CDR1 SGHRS, CDR2 YFSETQ. This CDR3 is built from 16 residues. As DNA, the CDR3 is TGCGCCAGCAGCTTGGTTTTCTCGAGCTCCTACATTGAGCAGTTCTTC. This translates into CASSLVFSSSYIEQFF.

The chain recombines TRBV29-1 with TRBJ2-7; TRBD1 agrees at 9 bases. The CDR3 has 15 amino acids. The germline gives CDR1 SQVTM, CDR2 ANQGSEA. The V and J ends lost 0 bases and 3 bases, in that order; junction bases with no gene match: 6. Written as DNA, the CDR3 is TGCAGCGTTGAAGAGTACAGGGGGCTGGGCTACGAGCAGTACTTC. Translating it yields CSVEEYRGLGYEQYF.

The chain employs TRBV11-2 and TRBJ2-7; D is perhaps TRBD2 (5 bases). The germline CDR1 and CDR2 sequences are SGHAT and FQNNGV. The CDR3 sequence is 14 residues long. Trimming cost V 5 bases and J 2 bases, with 13 bases left between them. The DNA for the CDR3 is TGTGCCAGCAGCAAAACGGACGGGGCCTACGAGCAGTACTTC. Protein sequence: CASSKTDGAYEQYF.

V and J are TRBV7-9 and TRBJ1-6; 7 bases align to TRBD1. Germline CDR1 and CDR2: SEHNR and FQNEAQ (reference sequence). CDR3 length equals 14 residues. The ends lost 5 bases at V and 8 bases at J; junction bases unmatched: 6. CDR3 in amino acids: CASSPGTVHSPLHF. CDR3 nucleotides: TGTGCCAGCAGCCCGGGGACAGTACATTCACCCCTCCACTTT. Full variable domain (missing parts from reference TRBV7-9 and TRBJ1-6): DTGVSQNPRHKITKRGQNVTFRCDPISEHNRLYWYRQTLGQGPEFLTYFQNEAQLEKSRLLSDRFSAERPKGSFSTLEIQRTEQGDSAMYLCASSPGTVHSPLHFGNGTRLTVT.

This clonotype occurred many times. For the CDR3, the DNA is TGTGCCAGCAGCCAAGAGGGAGCGGGGGGCACAGATACGCAGTATTTT. This sequence encodes CASSQEGAGGTDTQYF. V usage is TRBV4-2 and J usage is TRBJ2-3, with 8 bases aligning to TRBD2. The V and J ends lost 0 bases and 1 base, in that order; junction bases with no gene match: 3. Per the germline V gene, CDR1 is LGHNA and CDR2 is YNFKEQ. The CDR3 is 16 amino acids.

This clonotype has ten or more counts. The genes are TRBV4-3 and TRBJ2-7; D may be TRBD1 (5 bases). The CDR3 has 15 residues. The germline V gene encodes CDR1 LGHNA and CDR2 YSLEER. The V gene lost 1 base and the J gene lost 2 bases, with 12 bases spanning the gap. As DNA, the CDR3 is TGCGCCAGCAGCCAAGGGTGGCAGGGTCCCTACGAGCAGTACTTC. It yields the protein CASSQGWQGPYEQYF.

V usage is TRBV29-1 and J usage is TRBJ2-3, with TRBD2 matching 9 bases. CDR3 length: 17 residues. The junction had 13 bases not matched to a gene; V was cut back by 0 bases and J by 6 bases. CDR1 SQVTM and CDR2 ANQGSEA come from the germline V gene. The CDR3 loop reads CSVEDRGRGGRTDTQYF. The DNA of the CDR3 is TGCAGCGTTGAAGATCGTGGGCGGGGGGGCCGTACGGATACGCAGTATTTT.

This clonotype was detected many times. The chain has TRBV27 and TRBJ1-2; TRBD1 might be the D (5 bases). The germline V and J ends were trimmed by 5 bases and 5 bases, with 18 bases remaining between them. The CDR3 is 15 amino acids. Germline V CDR1 and CDR2: MNHEY, SMNVEV (reference sequence). For the CDR3, the DNA is TGTGCCAGCAGTCCAGAGCGGGACCCGTGGTATGGCTACACCTTC. This sequence encodes CASSPERDPWYGYTF.

About this clonotype itself: A much larger clonotype is one base distant, so this may be a read error. The rearrangement joins TRBV9 to TRBJ1-5; the D gene is possibly TRBD1 (5 bases). Germline CDR1 and CDR2: SGDLS and YYNGEE. The CDR3 runs 14 residues. The CDR3 coding sequence is TGTGCCGGCAGCGTAGATCCAGGGTCTCAGCCCCAGCATTTT. This gives the protein CAGSVDPGSQPQHF.

The CDR3 here is CAISRLQGANTEAFF. CDR3 nucleotides: TGTGCCATCAGTCGTTTACAGGGGGCTAACACTGAAGCTTTCTTT. The chain is built from TRBV10-3 and TRBJ1-1, with 9 bases fitting TRBD1. CDR1 and CDR2 from the germline V gene are ENHRY and SYGVKD. V shed 5 bases and J 2 bases; nucleotides not matched to a gene: 6. The CDR3 contains 15 residues.

This clonotype has only a few counts. This may arise from a read error, as a much more abundant clone is one base away. This sequence joins TRBV3-1 and TRBJ1-2, with D unresolved. This CDR3 contains 11 residues. Germline CDR1 LGHDT, CDR2 YNNKEL (reference sequence). This CDR3 reads CASNQDFGYTF. In DNA, the CDR3 is TGTGCCAGCAACCAAGATTTCGGCTACACCTTC.

The sample holds one count of this clonotype. The genes are TRBV25-1 and TRBJ1-3; D ambiguous. Per germline, CDR1 MGHDK and CDR2 SYGVNS. With 6 bases removed from V and 2 bases from J, the gap between germline ends came to 8 bases. The CDR3 has 13 residues. This chain's CDR3 is CASSSSTGNTIYF. CDR3 DNA: TGTGCCAGCAGCTCATCAACTGGAAACACCATATATTTT.